Detailed here is one TCR beta chain. The data were taken from a study of blood T cell repertoires in COVID-19. Study background: Acute and convalescent COVID-19 specimens originated in the United States, Italy and Spain. T cells, B-cell-depleted T cells, or PBMCs supplied cDNA or gDNA.

Produced via immunoSEQ multiplex PCR; TCRdb's table is partial and in-frame only. The profile shows fewer than 90,000 clones, approximately 80% of them singletons. The CDR3 totals 14 residues. CDR1 is SGHAT, CDR2 FQNNGV, per germline. The junction had 6 bases not matched to a gene; V was cut back by 4 bases and J by 6 bases. This clonotype originated in a man over 45 with acute or convalescent COVID-19. The chain combines TRBV11-2 with TRBJ2-3; TRBD1 matches at 8 bases. The sequencing sample was made of peripheral blood. The CDR3: CASSSTTGVDTQYF. The CDR3 DNA reads as TGTGCCAGCAGCTCCACGACAGGGGTCGATACGCAGTATTTT.